Below are 22 T cell receptor beta chains sequenced from a single sample in a study of T-cell reconstitution after alpha-beta-depleted transplantation in children. The TCRbeta library incorporated unique molecular identifiers. TCRdb reprocessed the PCR reads with MiXCR, giving one entry per CDR3 protein. The sample contains about 980,000 distinct CDR3 sequences, roughly 29% of which appear only once. Sequences were derived from PBMCs, mostly from graft donor cells, sampled 360 days after TCRalphabeta/CD19-depleted stem cell transplant. Receptors were obtained from a boy less than two years old who had a stem cell transplant for SCID, so the T cells may come from the graft donor.

This clonotype turned up a few times. V usage is TRBV11-2 and J usage is TRBJ1-1, with 7 nucleotides matching TRBD1. Germline assignment: CDR1 SGHAT and CDR2 FQNNGV. The CDR3 extends over 16 amino acids. J lost 1 base, V lost 4 bases, and 9 bases had no gene match. CDR3 DNA: TGTGCCAGCAGCTCCACGGGACAGTTCGGGAACACTGAAGCTTTCTTT. Translation gives CASSSTGQFGNTEAFF. The whole variable domain, filled in from reference TRBV11-2 and TRBJ1-1, reads EAGVAQSPRYKIIEKRQSVAFWCNPISGHATLYWYQQILGQGPKLLIQFQNNGVVDDSQLPKDRFSAERLKGVDSTLKIQPAKLEDSAVYLCASSSTGQFGNTEAFFGQGTRLTVV.

This clonotype has just a few counts. The chain employs TRBV20-1 and TRBJ1-4, with 7 bases identical to TRBD1. Germline CDR1 and CDR2: DFQATT and SNEGSKA (reference sequence). V shed 6 bases, J shed 8 bases, and the junction held 12 bases outside the gene matches. The CDR3 extends over 14 amino acids. The DNA for the CDR3 is TGCAGTGCCCAGGGGGACGGCATTAAGGAAAAACTGTTTTTT. This gives the protein CSAQGDGIKEKLFF.

This clonotype turned up a few times. This chain connects TRBV2 to TRBJ2-7; no firm D call. V was trimmed by 4 bases and J by 2 bases, leaving 9 bases between them. The CDR3 contains 13 residues. Per the germline V gene, CDR1 is SNHLY and CDR2 is FYNNEI. The CDR3 DNA sequence: TGTGCCAGCAGTGCCGACTTTACCTACGAGCAGTACTTC. Residues: CASSADFTYEQYF. Drawing the rest from reference TRBV2 and TRBJ2-7, the complete variable domain is EPEVTQTPSHQVTQMGQEVILRCVPISNHLYFYWYRQILGQKVEFLVSFYNNEISEKSEIFDDQFSVERPDGSNFTLKIRSTKLEDSAMYFCASSADFTYEQYFGPGTRLTVT.

This clonotype occurred a few times. V is TRBV6-2 or TRBV6-3 and J is TRBJ2-2; no clear D. This CDR3 contains 16 residues. Germline CDR1 and CDR2: MNHEY and SVGEGT. The V and J ends lost 2 bases and 5 bases respectively, with 15 bases between them. The CDR3 region has the DNA TGTGCCAGCAGTTACGCCCGAGCAAGCCAAACCGGGGAGCTGTTTTTT. The encoded protein is CASSYARASQTGELFF.

This clonotype was seen only a few times. This sequence joins TRBV9 and TRBJ2-7; the D gene could be TRBD1 or TRBD2 (5 bases each). V was cut by 0 bases and J by 2 bases, with 12 bases left in between. Germline lookup yields CDR1 SGDLS and CDR2 YYNGEE. CDR3 length: 15 amino acids. CDR3 amino acids: CASSVGGNLAYEQYF. CDR3 sequence (DNA): TGTGCCAGCAGCGTAGGGGGGAACCTGGCCTACGAGCAGTACTTC.

CDR3 DNA sequence: TGCAGCTGGTTGGGGAACACAGATACGCAGTATTTT. Translating gives CSWLGNTDTQYF. The chain has TRBV29-1 and TRBJ2-3; no reliable D call. The CDR3 contains 12 residues. CDR1 is SQVTM, CDR2 ANQGSEA, per germline. The V end lost 8 bases, the J end lost 2 bases, and 11 bases lay between the germline ends.

The chain links TRBV2 to TRBJ2-4; D is undetermined. The CDR3 has 13 amino acids. Trimming shortened V by 2 bases and J by 6 bases, and 8 bases separated the two germline ends. Germline CDR1 reads SNHLY; CDR2 reads FYNNEI. CDR3 sequence reads: CASSEYGVNIQYF. DNA of the CDR3: TGTGCCAGCAGTGAATATGGAGTAAACATTCAGTACTTC.

The V and J genes are TRBV4-1 and TRBJ1-5; D not certain. There are 16 residues in the CDR3. Trimming cost V 1 base and J 0 bases, with 10 bases left between them. Looked up from germline, CDR1 is MGHRA and CDR2 is YSYEKL. CDR3 amino acids: CASSQVSSVSNQPQHF. As DNA, the CDR3 is TGCGCCAGCAGCCAAGTCTCCTCAGTTAGCAATCAGCCCCAGCATTTT.

The V and J genes are TRBV18 and TRBJ2-7, with D possibly called TRBD1 or TRBD2 (6 bases each). V was clipped by 3 bases and J by 0 bases, with 15 bases between them. Germline CDR1 and CDR2: KGHSH and LQKENI. The CDR3 has 16 amino acids. CDR3 protein: CASSPRGGMGSYEQYF. In DNA, the CDR3 is TGTGCCAGCTCACCTCGAGGGGGGATGGGCTCCTACGAGCAGTACTTC.

This clonotype was picked up a small number of times. The V gene is TRBV20-1, the J gene TRBJ2-3; 7 positions agree with TRBD1. Germline V gives CDR1 DFQATT, CDR2 SNEGSKA (reference sequence). The trim removed 0 bases at V and 4 bases at J, leaving 19 bases unmatched. This CDR3 spans 19 amino acids. The CDR3 coding sequence is TGCAGTGCTAGAGATTTAGATTTCCGGACAGGCCCTTTCGCAGATACGCAGTATTTT. Translating gives CSARDLDFRTGPFADTQYF.

This clonotype came up a few times. The J gene is TRBJ2-7, the V gene TRBV5-1; D tentatively fits TRBD1 or TRBD2 (5 bases each). CDR3 length equals 15 residues. The V and J ends lost 4 bases and 0 bases respectively, with 14 bases between them. The germline V gene encodes CDR1 SGHRS and CDR2 YFSETQ. Here the CDR3 reads CASSNRDRLSYEQYF. CDR3 nucleotides: TGCGCCAGCAGCAACCGGGACCGTCTCTCCTACGAGCAGTACTTC.

This clonotype was counted only a few times. The chain is built from TRBV5-6 and TRBJ2-7; D is unresolved. The germline V gene has CDR1 SGHDT and CDR2 YYEEEE. This CDR3 comprises 14 residues. V lost 5 bases and J lost 2, with 14 bases in between. Here the CDR3 DNA reads TGTGCCAGCAGACTGGCGCTTGAGGCCTACGAGCAGTACTTC. It yields the protein CASRLALEAYEQYF.

The chain links TRBV6-1 to TRBJ1-4, with 8 bases that match TRBD1. Germline V gives CDR1 MNHNS, CDR2 SASEGT. The CDR3 has 14 residues. The junction had 5 bases not matched to a gene; V was cut back by 5 bases and J by 6 bases. CDR3 bases: TGTGCCAGCAGTAAGCTGACAGGGGATGAAAAACTGTTTTTT. Translated, it gives CASSKLTGDEKLFF.

The chain combines TRBV29-1 with TRBJ2-3; D is unresolved. The CDR3 runs 16 residues. Germline values: CDR1 SQVTM, CDR2 ANQGSEA. V shed 6 bases and J shed 1 base, with 20 bases lying between them. The CDR3: CSVIVGKGIGTDTQYF. In DNA form, the CDR3 reads TGCAGCGTGATAGTTGGGAAGGGAATAGGCACAGATACGCAGTATTTT.

Notes on this clonotype: At one end the junction does not follow the germline gene, possibly because of a read error. The rearrangement joins TRBV5-4 to TRBJ2-2; the D is unclear. The length of the CDR3 is 15 residues. Per germline, CDR1 SGHNT and CDR2 YYREEE (reference sequence). CDR3 amino acids: CAISLGHQNTGELFF. The CDR3 DNA reads as TGTGCCATCAGCTTGGGCCACCAAAACACCGGGGAGCTGTTTTTT.

This clonotype was seen only a few times. The chain uses TRBV7-2 and TRBJ1-1, with D possibly TRBD1 on 5 matching bases. CDR1 SGHTA and CDR2 FQGNSA come from the germline V gene. CDR3 length: 14 residues. V gave up 3 bases and J gave up 3 bases, with 11 bases separating them. The CDR3 DNA sequence: TGTGCCAGCAGCTTGGGGGGGAGGGACACTGAAGCTTTCTTT. Translating gives CASSLGGRDTEAFF.

This clonotype has just a few counts. The rearrangement links TRBV29-1 to TRBJ2-7; no firm D call. CDR3 length: 14 residues. The germline V gene encodes CDR1 SQVTM and CDR2 ANQGSEA. Trimming stripped 7 bases from V and 5 bases from J, with 21 bases between. CDR3 sequence reads: CSAVTGWWGNEQYF. The DNA for the CDR3 is TGCAGCGCTGTGACGGGCTGGTGGGGAAACGAGCAGTACTTC.

The J gene is TRBJ2-5, the V gene TRBV27, with 8 bases identical to TRBD2. Trimming took 6 bases from V and 0 from J; bases not matched to a gene: 6. The CDR3 runs 15 residues. CDR1 is MNHEY, CDR2 SMNVEV, per germline (reference sequence). This CDR3 reads CASSLSGEYQETQYF. The DNA of the CDR3 is TGTGCCAGCAGCCTTAGCGGGGAGTACCAAGAGACCCAGTACTTC.

In its sample, this clonotype was seen a few times. This chain uses TRBV11-2 with TRBJ1-4; D is possibly TRBD1 (5 bases). Germline-derived CDR1 and CDR2 are SGHAT and FQNNGV. The CDR3 contains 14 residues. The V end lost 5 bases, the J end lost 8 bases, and 15 bases lay between the germline ends. The CDR3 nucleotides are TGTGCCAGCAGCGAACCCAGGGTTCGGGAAAAACTGTTTTTT. This encodes CASSEPRVREKLFF.

The table lists this clonotype with a few counts. This chain joins TRBV5-6 and TRBJ2-1, with 12 bases matching TRBD1. The CDR3 contains 15 residues. J gave up 8 bases and V 4 bases, and 7 bases lay outside the gene matches. Per germline, CDR1 SGHDT and CDR2 YYEEEE. CDR3 coding DNA: TGTGCCAGCAGCGCGGGACAGGGGGCTCTGGATGAGCAGTTCTTC. This translates into CASSAGQGALDEQFF.

This clonotype was counted only a few times. The chain employs TRBV20-1 and TRBJ2-1; 12 nucleotides align to TRBD2. The CDR3 extends over 15 amino acids. Germline trimming cut 6 bases from V and 8 bases from J; bases unmatched to any gene: 11. CDR1 and CDR2 from the germline V gene are DFQATT and SNEGSKA (reference sequence). In DNA form, the CDR3 reads TGCAGTGCCCTACCGACTAGCGGGGGTCTCGATGAGCAGTTCTTC. Translating it yields CSALPTSGGLDEQFF.

The chain is built from TRBV5-1 and TRBJ2-2, with 7 bases fitting TRBD1. The V gene's germline CDR1 is SGHRS and CDR2 YFSETQ. The CDR3 sequence is 15 residues long. V lost 1 base to trimming and J lost 4 bases; unmatched junction nucleotides: 4. The CDR3 is CASSLTGAGTGELFF. In DNA form, the CDR3 reads TGCGCCAGCAGCTTGACAGGGGCCGGCACCGGGGAGCTGTTTTTT. Complete variable domain (other parts from reference TRBV5-1 and TRBJ2-2): KAGVTQTPRYLIKTRGQQVTLSCSPISGHRSVSWYQQTPGQGLQFLFEYFSETQRNKGNFPGRFSGRQFSNSRSEMNVSTLELGDSALYLCASSLTGAGTGELFFGEGSRLTVL.